This T cell receptor (beta chain) was sequenced for a study of vaccination and CD4 T cells after COVID-19. CDR1 is SEHNR and CDR2 is FQNEAQ in the germline V gene (reference sequence). The CDR3 spans 13 residues. V was trimmed by 5 bases and J by 3 bases, leaving 10 bases between them. Treatment: approximately 9-day PBMC culture with coronavirus spike peptide pools or control peptides (ViraFEST assay). An unexposed donor provided the CD4+ T cells, which were collected before the COVID-19 pandemic (2011-2018). Antigen-specific T cell expansion with peptide pools preceded TCR sequencing in the ViraFEST approach. Negative selection separated CD4+ T cells from approximately ten-day cultures. The Oncomine TCR Beta short-read assay was what sequenced the DNA obtained from cultured CD4+ T cells. TCRdb ran MiXCR on the PCR reads and lists one entry per CDR3 protein. In the table there are some 7,400 distinct CDR3 sequences, 30% to 35% of which are singletons.

Of note for this clonotype: The antigen is undetermined.

The chain employs TRBV7-9 and TRBJ1-1; unclear D gene. The sequence was obtained from a human donor in good health. The sample consisted of CD4+ T cells from blood, cultured in vitro. CDR3 region: CASSPWVDTEAFF. The DNA of the CDR3 is TGTGCCAGCAGCCCCTGGGTGGACACTGAAGCTTTCTTT. The full variable domain, its missing parts supplied by reference TRBV7-9 and TRBJ1-1, is DTGVSQNPRHKITKRGQNVTFRCDPISEHNRLYWYRQTLGQGPEFLTYFQNEAQLEKSRLLSDRFSAERPKGSFSTLEIQRTEQGDSAMYLCASSPWVDTEAFFGQGTRLTVV.